A selection of T cell receptor beta chains follows, all from one sample in a study of blood T cell repertoires in COVID-19. TCRdb keeps only in-frame clones here, not all; method: immunoSEQ multiplex PCR. The sample shows about 110,000 clones, approximately 88% of them seen only once. The material sequenced was peripheral blood. The receptors derive from a woman in her sixties or seventies with acute or convalescent COVID-19. The CDR3 runs from the conserved cysteine through the conserved F or W. The D gene is left open where the match is weak. A row's size may be missing; if present it is once, few, many or a size class.

NA,TRBJ2-3,TRBV6-6,NA,CASSDSLDTQYF,TGTGCCAGCAGTGACAGCTTGGATACGCAGTATTTT
NA,TRBJ2-3,TRBV9,NA,CASSLRIGTDTQYF,TGTGCCAGCAGCTTGAGGATCGGGACAGATACGCAGTATTTT
NA,TRBJ1-1,TRBV12-3/TRBV12-4,NA,CASSFRARGEAFF,TGTGCCAGCAGTTTTCGAGCCAGGGGTGAAGCTTTCTTT
NA,TRBJ1-6,TRBV6-5,NA,CASSYWQGNSPLHF,TGTGCCAGCAGTTACTGGCAGGGGAATTCACCCCTCCACTTT
NA,TRBJ1-1,TRBV3-1/TRBV3-2,NA,CASSQVGGGGTEAFF,TGTGCCAGCAGCCAAGTAGGGGGGGGAGGCACTGAAGCTTTCTTT
TRBD1,TRBJ1-2,TRBV6-5,many,CASSPGQGRFGYTF,TGTGCCAGCAGCCCGGGACAGGGGCGGTTTGGCTACACCTTC
TRBD2,TRBJ2-1,TRBV5-6,NA,CASIKGGSGGTYNEQFF,TGTGCCAGCATCAAAGGAGGTAGCGGGGGCACCTACAATGAGCAGTTCTTC
NA,TRBJ2-3,TRBV28,NA,CASRGLRTDTQYF,TGTGCCTCTCGCGGGCTTCGCACAGATACGCAGTATTTT
TRBD2,TRBJ2-7,TRBV3-1/TRBV3-2,NA,CASSTLGLAGEGQYF,TGTGCCAGCAGCACACTGGGGCTAGCGGGAGAAGGGCAGTACTTC
TRBD1,TRBJ1-1,TRBV5-5,many,CASSQSYRGTEAFF,TGTGCCAGCAGCCAATCCTACAGGGGTACTGAAGCTTTCTTT
NA,TRBJ1-1,TRBV7-9,once,CASSTRGGSTEAFF,TGTGCCAGCAGCACAAGGGGAGGAAGCACTGAAGCTTTCTTT
NA,TRBJ1-4,TRBV5-1,NA,CASSLMGAATNEKLFF,TGCGCCAGCAGCTTGATGGGGGCAGCAACTAATGAAAAACTGTTTTTT
TRBD1,TRBJ1-2,TRBV5-1,NA,CASSPAGTGWNLGGYTF,TGCGCCAGCAGCCCCGCCGGGACAGGGTGGAATCTCGGTGGCTACACCTTC
TRBD2,TRBJ2-1,TRBV27,NA,CASSPQRENPYNEQFF,TGTGCCAGCAGTCCGCAGCGGGAGAACCCCTACAATGAGCAGTTCTTC
NA,TRBJ2-5,TRBV10-3,NA,CAISDSLSQETQYF,TGTGCCATCAGTGACTCTCTATCTCAAGAGACCCAGTACTTC
NA,TRBJ2-1,TRBV15,once,CATTGGNSGNEQFF,TGTGCCACCACAGGGGGGAACTCGGGAAATGAGCAGTTCTTC
NA,TRBJ1-5,TRBV19,NA,CASTSGTASNQPQHF,NA
NA,TRBJ1-6,TRBV19,once,CASSIDRDSSTSPLHF,TGTGCCAGTAGTATAGATCGAGACTCGAGTACCTCACCCCTCCACTTT
NA,TRBJ2-7,TRBV6-5,NA,CASRDSYEQYF,TGTGCCAGCAGGGACAGCTACGAGCAGTACTTC
TRBD1,TRBJ1-4,TRBV19,NA,CASSRDRGIEKLFF,TGTGCCAGTAGCCGGGACAGGGGGATTGAAAAACTGTTTTTT
NA,TRBJ2-1,TRBV21-1,NA,CASSNGTSGYEQFF,TGTGCCAGCAGCAACGGGACTAGCGGGTATGAGCAGTTCTTC
NA,TRBJ1-1,TRBV10-3,NA,CAISVGSTMNTEAFF,TGTGCCATCAGTGTCGGGAGCACCATGAACACTGAAGCTTTCTTT